The present entry profiles one TCR beta chain with its context. What this receptor recognizes is not known. Base qualities are missing; no much larger clone stands one base away. This entry belongs to a study of blood T cell repertoires in COVID-19 (TCRdb year 2020). Describing the broader study: Samples from collaborators originated in the United States, Italy and Spain and spanned both the acute and convalescent phases of COVID-19. The prospective study material was composed of cDNA or gDNA derived from T cells, B-cell-depleted T cells, or PBMCs. Subjects who had been exposed to COVID-19, were actively infected with it, or had recovered from it provided the deeply sampled blood TCRbeta repertoires that made up the dataset. The repertoires were released in a freely available public database meant as a resource for research on the immune response to SARS-CoV-2. The samples were drawn from the first 160 participants of the ongoing ImmuneRACE study and from over a thousand subjects provided by 6 global collaborators. The sample metadata nearly always contained a de-identified subject ID, COVID-19 status, age in years and sex. Where available, HLA class I and class II types were taken from metadata supplied by the sample provider and were not determined by assay-based typing.

General findings and caveats noted by the study authors: How much clinical and demographic metadata was included differed by source and by participant, and the metadata was provided uncurated.

TCRbeta CDR3 regions were amplified from genomic DNA using the immunoSEQ Assay, a bias-controlled multiplex PCR. Concerning the study's data processing: The number of nucleated cells in each sample was estimated by amplification of reference gene primers within the assay. To quantify the absolute abundance of each unique TCRbeta CDR3 rearrangement, sequence reads were collapsed and filtered. For each sample, productive Simpson clonality was calculated as the square root of Simpson's diversity index across productive rearrangements. Held by TCRdb, this immuneACCESS table contains in-frame sequences only and omits some clones. Under half of the omission traces to an unresolved V gene where checked; the cause of the rest is unknown. For V, J and clone size, that table is used; D and trimming come from the DNA. Recorded for this sample are about 280,000 clones; around 89% of them occurred a single time. About 4.6% of the sample is held by the ten biggest clonotypes.

Relative to germline, V is missing 4 bases and J is missing 8 bases, with 9 bases of the junction outside any gene match. As encoded in the germline V gene, CDR1 is SGHDT while CDR2 is YYEEEE. Including the terminal cysteine and phenylalanine, the CDR3 comprises 16 residues. CDR3 DNA is the only sequence kept; it has 48 bases, read in frame from the first base. Each collaborating institution followed its own protocols to collect whole blood in K2EDTA tubes. Collaborator samples were shipped for TCRbeta analysis as frozen whole blood, isolated PBMCs, or DNA extracted from either sample type. The rearrangement joined TRBV5-6 to TRBJ1-6, with 10 bases aligning to TRBD1. The sequence was collected from a man aged 40-49 years with acute or convalescent COVID-19. The sequenced sample was peripheral blood. The CDR3 loop reads CASSPWTGGMDSPLHF. The DNA sequence is as follows: TGTGCCAGCAGCCCGTGGACAGGGGGTATGGATTCACCCCTCCACTTT.